The T cell receptor (beta chain) under discussion was sequenced for a study of beta chain features in type 1 diabetes. Study outcomes and limitations: More deletions and fewer insertions at VDJ junctions were found in patients with type 1 diabetes.

Notes on this clone: The antigen is not known.

This CDR3 spans 15 amino acids. The germline V gene has CDR1 SEHNR and CDR2 FQNEAQ (reference sequence). Trimming left V 5 bases short and J 8 bases short, with 18 bases between. Of the isolated RNA, all was reverse transcribed, and so the sequenced material was expressed TCRB transcripts. Assay used: immunoSEQ multiplex PCR; TCRdb lists only in-frame clones, some missing. The sample includes a few hundred thousand clones, 11% of them seen just once. The sequenced material came from central memory CD4+ T cells from blood. The chain carries TRBV7-9 and TRBJ1-4; D is undetermined. This clonotype was obtained from a man younger than 35 in good health. CDR3 nucleotides: TGTGCCAGCAGCGAAGGGCTGCGGTCGGGCGAAAAACTGTTTTTT. Protein: CASSEGLRSGEKLFF.